Each of the 16 T cell receptor beta chains below was sequenced from the same sample in a study of T cell responses to AZD1222 COVID-19 vaccine. Libraries were prepared by immunoSEQ multiplex PCR; TCRdb keeps only in-frame clonotypes and omits some of them. Of about 120,000 clones listed, less than 95% are singletons. Sequencing used peripheral blood, obtained on day 0 of MenACWY control vaccination. The receptor set was obtained from an adult in good health.

In nucleotides, the CDR3 is TGTGCCAGCAGTTCCTTACTCAAACACCGGCTAGCCAAAAACATTCAGTACTTC. Its translation is CASSSLLKHRLAKNIQYF. This sequence joins TRBV28 and TRBJ2-4, with unresolved D. Germline assignment: CDR1 MDHEN and CDR2 SYDVKM. Trimming cost V 4 bases and J 0 bases, with 19 bases left between them. There are 18 residues in the CDR3.

V and J are TRBV7-6 and TRBJ2-2; the D gene could be TRBD1 or TRBD2 (6 bases each). Trimming pared 0 bases from V and 2 bases from J, leaving 10 bases between. CDR1 and CDR2 (germline): SGHVS, FNYEAQ. The CDR3 has 16 amino acids. The CDR3 DNA follows: TGTGCCAGCAGCTTAGCGGGGGGACAAAACACCGGGGAGCTGTTTTTT. Translated, it gives CASSLAGGQNTGELFF.

The V call is TRBV29-1, the J call TRBJ1-1, with a tentative D call TRBD1 (5 bases). The V and J ends lost 6 bases and 10 bases respectively, with 15 bases between them. There are 11 residues in the CDR3. The germline V gene has CDR1 SQVTM and CDR2 ANQGSEA. The CDR3 here is CSVLGADAAFF. In DNA, the CDR3 is TGCAGCGTCCTCGGGGCTGACGCAGCTTTCTTT.

V usage is TRBV7-6 and J usage is TRBJ2-1, with D hard to call. The CDR3 contains 18 residues. Trimming removed 0 bases at V and 9 bases at J, with 24 bases between. The V gene's germline CDR1 is SGHVS and CDR2 FNYEAQ. CDR3 amino acids: CASSLAEEVTPRVGEQFF. The CDR3 DNA is TGTGCCAGCAGCTTAGCGGAAGAGGTCACTCCCCGGGTGGGTGAGCAGTTCTTC.

The rearrangement joins TRBV29-1 to TRBJ2-2; 8 bases are shared with TRBD2. V lost 6 bases and J lost 1; bases outside the gene matches: 7. The CDR3 sequence is 15 residues long. The germline CDR1 and CDR2 sequences are SQVTM and ANQGSEA. The CDR3 DNA sequence: TGCAGCGTCGCCACCCTAGCGGGGAACACCGGGGAGCTGTTTTTT. Amino acid sequence: CSVATLAGNTGELFF.

This rearrangement joins TRBV18 to TRBJ2-1; D might be TRBD1 or TRBD2, each matching 5 bases. V dropped 3 bases and J dropped 8 bases, with 17 bases sitting between them. CDR3 length: 15 amino acids. In germline, CDR1 is KGHSH, CDR2 LQKENI. The chain's CDR3 is CASSPRKQVGDEQFF. The CDR3 DNA follows: TGTGCCAGCTCACCGCGGAAACAGGTGGGGGATGAGCAGTTCTTC.

The CDR3 DNA follows: TGTGCCAGCAACCCCCCCAAGGGACCGGCATTGTTCGGCTACACCTTC. Translated: CASNPPKGPALFGYTF. The V call is TRBV7-9, the J call TRBJ1-2, with a weak D call TRBD1 (5 bases). This CDR3 has 16 residues. Trimming removed 7 bases at V and 8 bases at J, with 26 bases between. Germline lookup yields CDR1 SEHNR and CDR2 FQNEAQ (reference sequence).

This clone was seen a single time. The chain is built from TRBV6-2 or TRBV6-3 and TRBJ1-2; 8 positions agree with TRBD1. The CDR3 length is 15 residues. From germline, CDR1 is MNHEY and CDR2 SVGEGT. J lost 6 bases, V lost 3 bases, and 9 bases had no gene match. CDR3 protein: CASSYPPDRGHGYTF. As DNA, the CDR3 is TGTGCCAGCAGTTATCCCCCCGACAGGGGCCATGGCTACACCTTC.

This clone has just one count. The rearrangement joins TRBV6-6 to TRBJ1-5; perhaps TRBD1 as D (5 bases). Trimming took off 2 bases at V and 4 bases at J, with 12 bases between the two ends. The CDR3 sequence is 15 residues long. Per the germline V gene, CDR1 is MNHNY and CDR2 is SVGAGI (reference sequence). As DNA, the CDR3 is TGTGCCAGCAGTTACGCTGACAGCAATAATCAGCCCCAGCATTTT. The encoded protein is CASSYADSNNQPQHF.

The chain is built from TRBV15 and TRBJ1-1; D gene ambiguous. Germline CDR1 and CDR2: LNHNV and YYDKDF (reference sequence). V was shortened by 6 bases and J by 4 bases, with 9 bases between the two germline ends. There are 12 residues in the CDR3. CDR3 region: CATSNWVTEAFF. CDR3 bases: TGTGCCACCAGTAATTGGGTCACTGAAGCTTTCTTT. Together with reference TRBV15 and TRBJ1-1, the CDR3 gives the full variable domain: DAMVIQNPRYQVTQFGKPVTLSCSQTLNHNVMYWYQQKSSQAPKLLFHYYDKDFNNEADTPDNFQSRRPNTSFCFLDIRSPGLGDTAMYLCATSNWVTEAFFGQGTRLTVV.

This rearrangement joins TRBV18 to TRBJ1-2; perhaps TRBD1 as D (6 bases). Germline V gene sequence: CDR1 KGHSH, CDR2 LQKENI. Deletions cut 0 bases from V and 6 bases from J, with 8 bases between. This CDR3 has 13 residues. In DNA, the CDR3 is TGTGCCAGCTCACCACCTGCAGGGGATGGCTACACCTTC. It translates to CASSPPAGDGYTF. The full variable domain, with the rest looked up from reference TRBV18 and TRBJ1-2, is NAGVMQNPRHLVRRRGQEARLRCSPMKGHSHVYWYRQLPEEGLKFMVYLQKENIIDESGMPKERFSAEFPKEGPSILRIQQVVRGDSAAYFCASSPPAGDGYTFGSGTRLTVV.

The rearrangement uses TRBV2 and TRBJ2-1, with D tentatively TRBD1 or TRBD2 (5 bases each). V lost 3 bases and J lost 9, with 18 bases in between. Germline CDR1 SNHLY, CDR2 FYNNEI. The CDR3 spans 15 residues. The CDR3 spells CASSDGQGGSGEQFF. The CDR3 nucleotides are TGTGCCAGCAGTGATGGGCAGGGTGGGAGCGGTGAGCAGTTCTTC.

Note on this clone: Within the sample, other DNA sequences also encode this same CDR3. The J gene is TRBJ2-5, the V gene TRBV10-3; 7 bases align to TRBD1. With 3 bases clipped from V and 2 bases from J, the junction kept 3 bases outside the gene matches. Germline V gives CDR1 ENHRY, CDR2 SYGVKD. The CDR3 is made up of 14 amino acids. Written as DNA, the CDR3 is TGTGCCATCAGTGAACGGGACAGTCAAGAGACCCAGTACTTC. Its protein is CAISERDSQETQYF.

A word on this clone: This specimen includes other DNA sequences encoding the same CDR3. J is TRBJ1-1 and V is TRBV1; the table assigns TRBD1, which was not confirmed against the DNA. TRBV1 is recorded as a pseudogene. This CDR3 contains 15 residues. CDR3 nucleotides: TGCACCAGCAGCCAAGGGACAGGTTTGAACACTGAAGCTTTCTTT. Translating gives CTSSQGTGLNTEAFF.

Written as DNA, the CDR3 is TGTGCCAGCAGTGCCCGCCAGGGGTCGGCTAATGAAAAACTGTTTTTT. Its protein product is CASSARQGSANEKLFF. This chain links TRBV28 with TRBJ1-4, with a tentative D call TRBD1 (6 bases). The CDR3 runs 16 residues. The V and J ends lost 5 bases and 3 bases respectively, with 16 bases between them. Germline V gives CDR1 MDHEN, CDR2 SYDVKM.

The chain employs TRBV2 and TRBJ1-1; D is unclear. CDR1 is SNHLY, CDR2 FYNNEI, per germline. CDR3 length: 13 residues. The germline V and J ends were trimmed by 6 bases and 5 bases, with 13 bases remaining between them. As DNA, the CDR3 is TGTGCCAGCAGAGAGAGGACGGGTACTGAAGCTTTCTTT. Translating gives CASRERTGTEAFF. The full variable domain, in which reference TRBV2 and TRBJ1-1 provide the parts outside the CDR3, is EPEVTQTPSHQVTQMGQEVILRCVPISNHLYFYWYRQILGQKVEFLVSFYNNEISEKSEIFDDQFSVERPDGSNFTLKIRSTKLEDSAMYFCASRERTGTEAFFGQGTRLTVV.